The 21 T cell receptor beta chains presented below share a single source sample, sequenced in a study of lymphopenia after photon versus proton radiotherapy. Generated by immunoSEQ multiplex PCR, the TCRdb table keeps only in-frame clones and is missing some. The sample yields some 27,000 clones, over 75% seen once. Sequenced material: peripheral blood, taken from a patient treated with photon-based radiotherapy. The receptor source for this set is a man aged 50 to 59 with gastric cancer.

This clone was seen more than once but under ten times. J is TRBJ2-6 and V is TRBV6-6, with D unresolved. The CDR3 is 14 amino acids. Germline lookup yields CDR1 MNHNY and CDR2 SVGAGI (reference sequence). Trimming removed 10 bases at V and 4 bases at J, with 14 bases between. The CDR3 here is CATVAARGANVLTF. CDR3 nucleotides: TGTGCCACTGTCGCGGCTAGGGGGGCCAACGTCCTGACTTTC.

The genes are TRBV5-6 and TRBJ2-4, with 9 bases matching TRBD1. The CDR3 spans 14 residues. Germline V gives CDR1 SGHDT, CDR2 YYEEEE. Trimming removed 1 base from V and 12 bases from J; junction bases left unmatched: 8. The DNA for the CDR3 is TGTGCCAGCAGCTTGACTGGGACAGGGAATGGTCAGTACTTC. It translates to CASSLTGTGNGQYF.

The chain combines TRBV4-3 with TRBJ1-6; D perhaps matches TRBD1 (5 bases). The CDR3 runs 16 residues. Trimming took off 3 bases at V and 4 bases at J, with 13 bases between the two ends. CDR1 and CDR2 (germline): LGHNA, YSLEER. This CDR3 reads CASSQDTGKYNSPLHF. The CDR3 region has the DNA TGCGCCAGCAGCCAGGACACGGGAAAGTATAATTCACCCCTCCACTTT.

This chain uses TRBV11-2 with TRBJ1-4; no firm D call. The germline V and J ends were trimmed by 0 bases and 10 bases, with 12 bases remaining between them. The CDR3 runs 14 residues. Germline values: CDR1 SGHAT, CDR2 FQNNGV. The CDR3 spells CASSLDGPLGKLFF. The CDR3 DNA reads TGTGCCAGCAGCTTAGACGGGCCCCTGGGAAAACTGTTTTTT.

The genes are TRBV6-6 and TRBJ1-4; D is unresolved. The CDR3 totals 11 residues. V was shortened by 2 bases and J by 8 bases, with 3 bases between the two germline ends. Germline CDR1 is MNHNY and CDR2 is SVGAGI (reference sequence). The CDR3 region is CASSYGEKLFF. In nucleotides, the CDR3 is TGTGCCAGCAGTTACGGGGAAAAACTGTTTTTT.

V is TRBV11-3 and J is TRBJ1-1; D is ambiguous. In germline, CDR1 is SGHNT, CDR2 YENEEA. The CDR3 length is 13 residues. V was cut by 0 bases and J by 5 bases, with 7 bases left in between. The CDR3 reads CASSLDHSTEAFF. In DNA form, the CDR3 reads TGTGCCAGCAGCTTAGATCACTCAACTGAAGCTTTCTTT.

The CDR3 sequence: CATSGPGLSNTEAFF. CDR3 in DNA: TGTGCCACCAGCGGACCCGGACTGTCGAACACTGAAGCTTTCTTT. V and J are TRBV15 and TRBJ1-1; D gene uncertain. CDR1 is LNHNV and CDR2 is YYDKDF in the germline V gene (reference sequence). Deletions cut 5 bases from V and 1 base from J, with 14 bases between. The CDR3 runs to 15 residues.

The rearrangement links TRBV5-8 to TRBJ2-1; TRBD2 agrees at 8 bases. The CDR3 is 14 residues long. CDR1 and CDR2 from the germline V gene are SGHTS and YDEGEE. With V trimmed by 4 bases and J by 5 bases, 5 bases remained unmatched. CDR3 in DNA: TGTGCCAGCAGCGGGACTAGGCTTCACAATGAGCAGTTCTTC. Its translation is CASSGTRLHNEQFF.

This clone was recorded once. The V gene is TRBV19, the J gene TRBJ2-1, with D perhaps matching TRBD2 (6 bases). Trimming removed 3 bases at V and 4 bases at J, with 13 bases between. This CDR3 has 15 residues. CDR1 and CDR2 (germline): LNHDA, SQIVND (reference sequence). The CDR3 DNA follows: TGTGCCAGTAGTATTACCGGGGGAAGGTACAATGAGCAGTTCTTC. Translation gives CASSITGGRYNEQFF.

This chain joins TRBV18 and TRBJ2-1; TRBD1 matches at 8 bases. CDR1 KGHSH and CDR2 LQKENI come from the germline V gene. The ends lost 3 bases at V and 4 bases at J; junction bases unmatched: 5. This CDR3 has 15 residues. CDR3 sequence reads: CASSPQGQAYNEQFF. The CDR3 bases are TGTGCCAGCTCACCCCAGGGACAGGCATACAATGAGCAGTTCTTC.

The rearrangement joins TRBV30 to TRBJ1-5; D not resolved. V lost 2 bases and J 4 bases, leaving 15 bases between the germline ends. The germline V gene has CDR1 GTSNPN and CDR2 SVGIG (reference sequence). The CDR3 has 15 residues. CDR3 protein: CAWSLSGGGNQPQHF. As DNA, the CDR3 is TGTGCCTGGAGTTTGTCGGGAGGAGGGAATCAGCCCCAGCATTTT.

The J gene is TRBJ2-5, the V gene TRBV4-3; 7 positions match TRBD2. V trimming: 1 base; J trimming: 5 bases; junction bases outside the gene matches: 10. The CDR3 contains 16 residues. The germline V gene encodes CDR1 LGHNA and CDR2 YSLEER. CDR3 bases: TGCGCCAGCAGCCAAGGTCTGGGGACTACGGGCGAGACCCAGTACTTC. Translating gives CASSQGLGTTGETQYF.

This chain uses TRBV19 with TRBJ2-3, with 7 bases lining up with TRBD2. After removal of 4 bases from V and 3 bases from J, the junction contained 4 bases not matched to a gene. This CDR3 is 14 amino acids long. CDR1 LNHDA and CDR2 SQIVND come from the germline V gene (reference sequence). The CDR3: CASSTPGGTDTQYF. CDR3 sequence (DNA): TGTGCCAGTAGTACACCGGGGGGTACAGATACGCAGTATTTT.

The chain is built from TRBV21-1 and TRBJ1-6. TRBV21-1 is listed as a pseudogene. This CDR3 comprises 13 residues. CDR3 nucleotides: TGTGCCAGCAGCCGCGGAAATAATTCACCCCTCCACTTT. The encoded protein is CASSRGNNSPLHF.

V gene TRBV30 combines with J gene TRBJ1-4; 10 bases map to TRBD1. Germline CDR1 reads GTSNPN; CDR2 reads SVGIG (reference sequence). The CDR3 sequence is 13 residues long. Germline trimming cut 8 bases from V and 8 bases from J; bases unmatched to any gene: 8. The CDR3 DNA follows: TGTGCCGGATCCGGGACAGGGGACGAAAAACTGTTTTTT. Translation gives CAGSGTGDEKLFF.

This chain's CDR3 is CASSPSPGSVNQPQHF. The CDR3, as DNA: TGCGCCAGCAGCCCCTCTCCAGGGAGCGTCAATCAGCCCCAGCATTTT. The V gene is TRBV4-1, the J gene TRBJ1-5, with D possibly being TRBD1 (5 bases). The CDR3 consists of 16 residues. Between the trimmed V and J ends, which lost 4 bases and 3 bases, there was a span of 16 bases. Germline CDR1 reads MGHRA; CDR2 reads YSYEKL.

The CDR3 DNA reads as TGTGCCGCCCGGGACAGCACCTATAGCAATCAGCCCCAGCATTTT. Residues: CAARDSTYSNQPQHF. This chain joins TRBV19 and TRBJ1-5; the match to TRBD1 covers 7 bases. J gave up 0 bases and V 11 bases, and 10 bases lay outside the gene matches. This CDR3 region has 15 residues. Germline V gene data show CDR1 as LNHDA and CDR2 as SQIVND (reference sequence).

The chain carries TRBV14 and TRBJ2-3; the D gene is possibly TRBD2 (5 bases). There are 22 residues in the CDR3. Looked up from germline, CDR1 is SGHDN and CDR2 is FVKESK. Trimming shortened V by 0 bases and J by 7 bases, and 35 bases separated the two germline ends. The CDR3 here is CASSQDSSWRKRCSPTFHTQYF. Written as DNA, the CDR3 is TGTGCCAGCAGCCAAGATTCCTCTTGGAGGAAAAGGTGTTCTCCGACATTCCATACGCAGTATTTT.

The chain uses TRBV2 and TRBJ1-2, with 7 bases lining up with TRBD1. Losses at the gene ends were 3 bases for V and 2 bases for J; bases not matched to a gene: 9. The CDR3 spans 16 residues. In germline, CDR1 is SNHLY, CDR2 FYNNEI. CDR3 residues: CASSEIYTGANYGYTF. CDR3 nucleotide sequence: TGTGCCAGCAGTGAGATTTATACAGGGGCAAACTATGGCTACACCTTC.

V is TRBV19 and J is TRBJ1-3; the D is unclear. The germline CDR1 and CDR2 sequences are LNHDA and SQIVND (reference sequence). Between the trimmed V and J ends, which lost 6 bases and 0 bases, there was a span of 6 bases. The CDR3 has 13 residues. The CDR3 DNA is TGTGCCAGTAGGTCCAACTCTGGAAACACCATATATTTT. Translation gives CASRSNSGNTIYF. The variable domain in full, completed from reference TRBV19 and TRBJ1-3, reads DGGITQSPKYLFRKEGQNVTLSCEQNLNHDAMYWYRQDPGQGLRLIYYSQIVNDFQKGDIAEGYSVSREKKESFPLTVTSAQKNPTAFYLCASRSNSGNTIYFGEGSWLTVV.

V usage is TRBV5-8 and J usage is TRBJ1-1, with D unresolved. With 1 base removed from V and 3 bases from J, the gap between germline ends came to 7 bases. The CDR3 consists of 13 residues. Germline V gives CDR1 SGHTS, CDR2 YDEGEE. The CDR3 sequence is CASSLRLHTEAFF. Written as DNA, the CDR3 is TGTGCCAGCAGCTTGAGATTGCACACTGAAGCTTTCTTT. The full variable domain, with the rest looked up from reference TRBV5-8 and TRBJ1-1, is EAGVTQSPTHLIKTRGQQATLRCSPISGHTSVYWYQQALGLGLQFLLWYDEGEERNRGNFPPRFSGRQFPNYSSELNVNALELEDSALYLCASSLRLHTEAFFGQGTRLTVV.